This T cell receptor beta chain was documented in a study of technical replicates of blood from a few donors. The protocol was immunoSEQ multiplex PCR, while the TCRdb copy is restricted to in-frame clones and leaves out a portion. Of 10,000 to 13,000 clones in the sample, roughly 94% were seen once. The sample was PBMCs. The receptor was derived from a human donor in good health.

CDR3 residues: CASSLGVQETQYF. DNA of the CDR3: TGTGCCAGCAGCTTGGGAGTCCAAGAGACCCAGTACTTC. The chain couples TRBV5-5 to TRBJ2-5, with no clear D. This CDR3 region has 13 residues. Trimming stripped 0 bases from V and 1 base from J, with 4 bases between. Germline lookup yields CDR1 SGHKS and CDR2 YYEKEE (reference sequence).